Presented here are 5 T cell receptor beta chains from one specimen sequenced in a study of blood T cell repertoires in COVID-19. Generated by immunoSEQ multiplex PCR, the TCRdb table keeps only in-frame clones and is missing some. Among tens of thousands of clones, over 70% were seen once, and the ten largest hold about 3%. The material sequenced was peripheral blood. The receptors originated from a human donor in a cohort sampled during active COVID-19.

This sequence joins TRBV5-5 and TRBJ1-6; D remains ambiguous. This CDR3 is built from 15 residues. Trimming removed 4 bases at V and 6 bases at J, with 14 bases between. CDR1 SGHKS and CDR2 YYEKEE come from the germline V gene (reference sequence). The CDR3 region has the DNA TGTGCCAGCAGCAGTCTCAACGTCGGTAATTCACCCCTCCACTTT. Amino acid sequence: CASSSLNVGNSPLHF.

The table lists this clone with a count of one. V and J are TRBV9 and TRBJ2-1; possibly TRBD2 for D (6 bases). Germline V gene sequence: CDR1 SGDLS, CDR2 YYNGEE. This CDR3 is built from 17 residues. The germline V and J ends were trimmed by 3 bases and 4 bases, with 20 bases remaining between them. The CDR3 DNA sequence: TGTGCCAGCAGCGAGCGTATGGGGGGAGCAGGATACAATGAGCAGTTCTTC. Encoded protein: CASSERMGGAGYNEQFF.

This sequence joins TRBV9 and TRBJ2-6; D is possibly TRBD2 (5 bases). The CDR3 extends over 17 amino acids. V shed 4 bases and J shed 0 bases, with 14 bases lying between them. CDR1 SGDLS and CDR2 YYNGEE come from the germline V gene. CDR3 nucleotide sequence: TGTGCCAGCAGCTCGCTCCCTAGCAACTCTGGGGCCAACGTCCTGACTTTC. Its protein product is CASSSLPSNSGANVLTF.

The chain combines TRBV6-5 with TRBJ1-6, with 8 bases fitting TRBD1. Germline V gene lookup returns CDR1 MNHEY and CDR2 SVGAGI. V dropped 2 bases and J dropped 7; count of bases not matched to a gene: 7. The CDR3 totals 16 residues. CDR3 bases: TGTGCCAGCAGTTACACGGGCAGGGGGCAGAATTCACCCCTCCACTTT. This gives the protein CASSYTGRGQNSPLHF.

In its sample, this clone was seen a few times. V gene TRBV19 combines with J gene TRBJ1-3; D unclear. Germline V CDR1 and CDR2: LNHDA, SQIVND (reference sequence). Trimming left V 6 bases short and J 2 bases short, with 11 bases between. The CDR3 spans 14 residues. CDR3 sequence: CASRSGSTGNTIYF. The DNA for the CDR3 is TGTGCCAGTAGGAGCGGCAGCACTGGAAACACCATATATTTT.